The 21 T cell receptor beta chains below all came from one sample that was sequenced in a study of T cells in women clearing cervical HPV infection. Here immunoSEQ multiplex PCR was the method, and the copy in TCRdb shows in-frame clones only, minus some. This repertoire comprises approximately 15,000 clones; its ten largest clones make up roughly 20%. The sample was blood buffy coat. The receptors here all came from a woman aged 18-70 years with a cervical HPV16 infection that either progressed to CIN3+ or cleared (not recorded which).

With respect to this clone: The read stops 3 residues short of the end of the CDR3; the missing end is completed from the germline J gene. The chain combines TRBV28 with TRBJ2-2; D possibly uses TRBD1 or TRBD2 (5 bases each). Germline V gene lookup returns CDR1 MDHEN and CDR2 SYDVKM. The V end was cut by 5 bases, the J end by 5 bases, with 12 bases between. CDR3 length: 14 amino acids. The CDR3 bases that were read are TGTGCCAGCAGTAACCCAGGGAGAACCGGGGAG. Protein sequence: CASSNPGRTGE. The whole CDR3 protein reads CASSNPGRTGELFF.

In terms of frequency, this clone is medium-sized. Read data end 3 residues before the CDR3 end; the end is taken from the germline J gene. This rearrangement joins TRBV7-3 to TRBJ2-3, with D unclear. The CDR3 is 12 residues long. Looked up from germline, CDR1 is SGHTA and CDR2 is FQGTGA. Between the trimmed V and J ends, which lost 2 bases and 6 bases, there was a span of 6 bases. CDR3 DNA (partial): TGTGCCAGCAGCTTATTCCCGGATACG. Translated, it gives CASSLFPDT. The CDR3, in full, reads CASSLFPDTQYF.

Comments on this clone: The CDR3 end lies 3 residues beyond the end of the read and is filled in from the germline J gene. The V and J genes are TRBV7-9 and TRBJ1-2; D call uncertain. Germline-derived CDR1 and CDR2 are SEHNR and FQNEAQ (reference sequence). The CDR3 has 13 residues. The part of the CDR3 DNA that was read is TGTGCCAGCAGCTTATCTGAGGTTAACGAC. Its translation: CASSLSEVND. The whole CDR3 protein reads CASSLSEVNDYTF.

Details on this clone: The read falls 3 residues short of the CDR3 end, and the missing part is taken from the germline J gene. The chain joins TRBV7-6 to TRBJ2-2, with D possibly called TRBD1 or TRBD2 (5 bases each). In germline, CDR1 is SGHVS, CDR2 FNYEAQ. The CDR3 is 14 residues long. Deletions cut 5 bases from V and 9 bases from J, with 16 bases between. CDR3 region: CASSLIAGSRELFF. The CDR3 bases that were read are TGTGCCAGCAGCCTTATCGCAGGGAGCCGGGAG.

Notes on this clone: Other DNA sequences from this sample encode an identical CDR3 as well. The CDR3 bases that were read are TGTGCCAGCACCACAGGGGTCGTCTCTGGAAACACC. Protein: CASTTGVVSGNT. The whole CDR3 region reads CASTTGVVSGNTIYF. The chain carries TRBV7-9 and TRBJ1-3; TRBD1 matches 7 bases. The CDR3 end falls 3 residues outside the read, so it is completed with the germline J gene. This CDR3 spans 15 amino acids. The junction had 6 bases not matched to a gene; V was cut back by 7 bases and J by 0 bases. Looked up from germline, CDR1 is SEHNR and CDR2 is FQNEAQ (reference sequence).

For this clone: From the germline J gene comes the end of the CDR3, since the read stops 3 residues before it. This sequence joins TRBV5-6 and TRBJ2-1; D is perhaps TRBD1 (6 bases). Germline CDR1 is SGHDT and CDR2 is YYEEEE. The V end lost 2 bases, the J end lost 7 bases, and 16 bases lay between the germline ends. This CDR3 has 15 residues. CDR3 DNA (partial): TGTGCCAGCAGCTTTTTGGGGGCCTGGGGGAATGAG. Translating gives CASSFLGAWGNE. The full CDR3 protein is CASSFLGAWGNEQFF. Variable domain in full (rest from reference TRBV5-6 and TRBJ2-1): DAGVTQSPTHLIKTRGQQVTLRCSPKSGHDTVSWYQQALGQGPQFIFQYYEEEERQRGNFPDRFSGHQFPNYSSELNVNALLLGDSALYLCASSFLGAWGNEQFFGPGTRLTVL.

A remark on this clone: Read coverage stops 3 residues before the CDR3 terminus; the germline J gene supplies the remainder. This sequence joins TRBV12-3 or TRBV12-4 and TRBJ1-2; D is perhaps TRBD1 (5 bases). V lost 6 bases to trimming and J lost 2 bases, with 10 bases between them. The CDR3 consists of 13 residues. Incomplete CDR3 DNA: TGTGCCAGCAGGCCAGGGAGAAACTATGGC. Its protein is CASRPGRNYG. The whole CDR3 is CASRPGRNYGYTF.

About this clone: The observed sequence ends 3 residues before the CDR3 terminus, with the missing tail filled in from the germline J gene. The chain is built from TRBV29-1 and TRBJ1-4; D is uncertain. This CDR3 has 13 residues. With 7 bases removed from V and 3 bases from J, the gap between germline ends came to 12 bases. Germline V gene sequence: CDR1 SQVTM, CDR2 ANQGSEA. The DNA read from the CDR3 is TGCAGCGCTAGCCGGGTCCCTAATGAAAAA. Residues: CSASRVPNEK. In full, the CDR3 reads CSASRVPNEKLFF.

About this clone: The read finishes 3 residues shy of the CDR3 end, and the germline J gene is used to complete it. The chain couples TRBV20-1 to TRBJ1-2; D gene uncertain. V was trimmed by 0 bases and J by 4 bases, leaving 9 bases between them. Germline CDR1 is DFQATT and CDR2 is SNEGSKA (reference sequence). There are 13 residues in the CDR3. CDR3 bases read: TGCAGTGCTAGAGACACACAGTCCTATGGC. Translating it yields CSARDTQSYG. The CDR3, in full, reads CSARDTQSYGYTF.

A note on this clone: The read comes to an end 3 residues before the CDR3 does, leaving the germline J gene to fill in the end. V is TRBV11-3 and J is TRBJ2-3, with D possibly TRBD2 on 5 matching bases. The CDR3 runs 14 residues. The germline V gene encodes CDR1 SGHNT and CDR2 YENEEA. V dropped 2 bases and J dropped 4 bases, with 10 bases sitting between them. The sequenced part of the CDR3 DNA is TGTGCCAGCAGCTTATCGCGAGGGCCAGATACG. Translated: CASSLSRGPDT. The whole CDR3 is CASSLSRGPDTQYF.

Of note for this clone: The read ends 3 residues early relative to the CDR3; the germline J gene fills the gap. This chain connects TRBV5-6 to TRBJ2-7, with a possible D match to TRBD1 (6 bases). The V gene's germline CDR1 is SGHDT and CDR2 YYEEEE. The CDR3 is 15 amino acids. Trimming left V 4 bases short and J 6 bases short, with 20 bases between. The DNA read from the CDR3 is TGTGCCAGCAGCATACAGATACAGGGTTCGGGCGAG. Translating it yields CASSIQIQGSGE. The entire CDR3 protein is CASSIQIQGSGEQYF.

A note on this clone: From the germline J gene comes the end of the CDR3, since the read stops 3 residues before it. The chain combines TRBV5-6 with TRBJ1-1; 10 positions match TRBD1. The CDR3 extends over 14 amino acids. The V gene's germline CDR1 is SGHDT and CDR2 YYEEEE. Trimming at V came to 7 bases and at J to 4 bases, leaving 7 bases not matched to a gene. CDR3 bases read: TGTGCCAGCCGGGACAGGGGTTGGGGCACTGAA. Translation: CASRDRGWGTE. The CDR3 as a whole reads CASRDRGWGTEAFF. Full variable domain (missing parts from reference TRBV5-6 and TRBJ1-1): DAGVTQSPTHLIKTRGQQVTLRCSPKSGHDTVSWYQQALGQGPQFIFQYYEEEERQRGNFPDRFSGHQFPNYSSELNVNALLLGDSALYLCASRDRGWGTEAFFGQGTRLTVV.

For this clone: The read is 3 residues too short to cover the CDR3 end, so that end is filled in from the germline J gene. The chain uses TRBV20-1 and TRBJ2-5; D is perhaps TRBD1 (6 bases). Trimming cost V 5 bases and J 1 base, with 8 bases left between them. This CDR3 spans 12 amino acids. Looked up from germline, CDR1 is DFQATT and CDR2 is SNEGSKA (reference sequence). The CDR3 sequence: CSAPTGQETQYF. The covered CDR3 bases are TGCAGTGCTCCGACAGGCCAAGAGACC.

About this clone: The read halts 3 residues ahead of the CDR3 end, with the missing end drawn from the germline J gene. V is TRBV29-1 and J is TRBJ1-5; D is undetermined. The V end lost 5 bases, the J end lost 2 bases, and 22 bases lay between the germline ends. Germline V gene lookup returns CDR1 SQVTM and CDR2 ANQGSEA. The CDR3 length is 17 residues. The part of the CDR3 DNA that was read is TGCAGCGTTCTAAGTTCTGCTGGGCTCACGGGCAATCAGCCC. Residues: CSVLSSAGLTGNQP. The CDR3 in full is CSVLSSAGLTGNQPQHF. The full variable domain, completed using reference TRBV29-1 and TRBJ1-5, is SAVISQKPSRDICQRGTSLTIQCQVDSQVTMMFWYRQQPGQSLTLIATANQGSEATYESGFVIDKFPISRPNLTFSTLTVSNMSPEDSSIYLCSVLSSAGLTGNQPQHFGDGTRLSIL.

About this clone itself: The read halts 3 residues ahead of the CDR3 end, with the missing end drawn from the germline J gene. This chain connects TRBV28 to TRBJ1-5; TRBD1 is a possible D gene (5 bases). Germline assignment: CDR1 MDHEN and CDR2 SYDVKM. There are 14 residues in the CDR3. V was clipped by 4 bases and J by 3 bases, with 10 bases between them. Partial CDR3 DNA: TGTGCCAGCAGTTCGGGGGGGAACAATCAGCCC. It is translated as CASSSGGNNQP. The CDR3 in full is CASSSGGNNQPQHF.

About this clone itself: The CDR3 is cut off 3 residues early in the read; its end comes from the germline J gene. The genes are TRBV28 and TRBJ1-1; 8 bases fit TRBD1. The J segment lost 7 bases and the V segment lost 3 bases, leaving 1 base of the junction unmatched. CDR3 length: 12 amino acids. Germline-derived CDR1 and CDR2 are MDHEN and SYDVKM. The CDR3 here is CASSFGQGEAFF. The part of the CDR3 DNA that was read is TGTGCCAGCAGTTTCGGACAGGGTGAA.

In the case of this clone: The junction departs from the called germline gene at one end, perhaps through a read error. The CDR3 goes on 3 residues after the read ends, and that part is filled in from the germline J gene. Other DNA sequences in this specimen translate into the identical CDR3. V is TRBV19 and J is TRBJ1-3; D call uncertain. From germline, CDR1 is LNHDA and CDR2 SQIVND (reference sequence). This CDR3 spans 15 amino acids. The CDR3 sequence: CASSPTGVSGNTIYF. The DNA read from the CDR3 is TGTGCCAGTAGTCCGACCGGGGTCTCTGGAAACACT.

Concerning this clone itself: The read ends 3 residues shy of where the CDR3 ends; the end is completed using the germline J gene. V and J are TRBV7-2 and TRBJ1-1, with 10 bases that match TRBD1. The CDR3 runs to 14 residues. Germline-derived CDR1 and CDR2 are SGHTA and FQGNSA. The CDR3 spells CASRPDRGRDEAFF. Incomplete CDR3 DNA: TGTGCCAGCAGGCCTGACAGGGGGCGCGACGAA.

Notes on this clone: The read ends 3 residues before the CDR3 terminus; that terminus is restored from the germline J gene. The V and J genes are TRBV20-1 and TRBJ2-2; 8 bases map to TRBD2. This CDR3 region has 13 residues. Germline CDR1 reads DFQATT; CDR2 reads SNEGSKA (reference sequence). Losses at the gene ends were 4 bases for V and 4 bases for J; bases not matched to a gene: 2. CDR3 DNA, as far as it was read: TGCAGTGCTAAGCGGGGGCCCACCGGGGAG. Translated, it gives CSAKRGPTGE. The whole CDR3 protein reads CSAKRGPTGELFF.

As regards this clone: The CDR3 end is not reached by the read, which stops 3 residues before it; the germline J gene fills it in. Other DNA sequences of this sample code for an identical CDR3. The V gene is TRBV19, the J gene TRBJ1-3, with D perhaps matching TRBD1 (6 bases). Trimming removed 11 bases from V and 4 bases from J, with 18 bases in between. The CDR3 spans 14 residues. Germline V gives CDR1 LNHDA, CDR2 SQIVND (reference sequence). CDR3 sequence reads: CASAPGHQGNTIYF. CDR3 bases read: TGTGCCTCAGCACCGGGACACCAGGGAAACACC.

As regards this clone: The read terminates 3 residues ahead of where the CDR3 ends, so the germline J gene completes it. The rearrangement links TRBV7-2 to TRBJ2-3; weak D call: TRBD1 (7 bases). In germline, CDR1 is SGHTA, CDR2 FQGNSA. CDR3 length: 14 residues. The CDR3 DNA, read in part, is TGTGCCAGCCGGCCAGGGGGAGGAAGAGAGACG. Amino acid sequence: CASRPGGGRET. From start to end, the CDR3 is CASRPGGGRETQYF.